Sequencing of this T cell receptor beta chain was carried out in a study of T cell responses to AZD1222 COVID-19 vaccine. General study findings and limits: An increase in Spike-specific TCR breadth and depth was observed after two AZD1222 doses.

Trimming cost V 5 bases and J 2 bases; bases outside gene matches: 8. Germline CDR1 SGHDT, CDR2 YYEEEE. The CDR3 consists of 15 residues. Of note for this clone: Its antigen is currently unknown.

Sequencing used immunoSEQ multiplex PCR; TCRdb keeps in-frame clones, though not all of them. The table lists some 150,000 clones, 92% of them singletons. The chain combines TRBV5-6 with TRBJ2-7; 9 bases align to TRBD1. The sequence came from an adult in good health. The specimen comprised peripheral blood, sampled on day 0 of AZD1222 vaccination. CDR3 DNA sequence: TGTGCCAGCAGTTGGATGGACAGGGGCGCCTACGAGCAGTACTTC. This encodes CASSWMDRGAYEQYF.